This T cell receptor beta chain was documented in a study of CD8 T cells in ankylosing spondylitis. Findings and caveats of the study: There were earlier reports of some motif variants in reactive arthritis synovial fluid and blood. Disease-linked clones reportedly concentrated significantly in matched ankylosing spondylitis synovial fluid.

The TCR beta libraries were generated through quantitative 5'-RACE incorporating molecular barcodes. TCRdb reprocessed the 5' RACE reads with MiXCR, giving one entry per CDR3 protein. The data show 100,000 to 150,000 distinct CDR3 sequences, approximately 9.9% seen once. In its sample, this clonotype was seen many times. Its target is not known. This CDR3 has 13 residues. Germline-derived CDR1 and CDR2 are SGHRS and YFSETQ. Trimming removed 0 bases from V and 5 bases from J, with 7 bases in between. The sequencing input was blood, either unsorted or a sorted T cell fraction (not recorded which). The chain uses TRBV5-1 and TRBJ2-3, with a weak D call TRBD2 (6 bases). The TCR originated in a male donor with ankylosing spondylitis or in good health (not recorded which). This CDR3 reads CASSLASEDTQYF. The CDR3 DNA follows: TGCGCCAGCAGCTTGGCTAGCGAAGATACGCAGTATTTT.